Given below is one T cell receptor (beta chain) in context. Assay used: immunoSEQ multiplex PCR; TCRdb lists only in-frame clones, some missing. Among around 60,000 clones listed, 84% were seen once. This entry is derived from a study of OX40 agonist ivuxolimab in advanced cancers. Study details: The patients got ivuxolimab, which is an agonistic anti-OX40 (CD134) antibody. Patient treatment consisted of intravenous ivuxolimab administration every 2 weeks at 0.01 to 10 mg/kg.

With 0 bases clipped from V and 7 bases from J, the junction kept 8 bases outside the gene matches. Germline assignment: CDR1 SGDLS and CDR2 YYNGEE. The CDR3 sequence is 16 residues long. The TCR comes from an adult with an advanced solid tumor such as melanoma, head and neck, liver or kidney cancer. The J gene is TRBJ2-1, the V gene TRBV9; 9 nucleotides align to TRBD2. The material was CD4+ or CD8+ T cells sorted from blood, obtained in a trial of the OX40 agonist ivuxolimab. The CDR3 coding sequence is TGTGCCAGCAGCGTAGACGTAGCGGGAGTCATAAATGAGCAGTTCTTC. This encodes CASSVDVAGVINEQFF.